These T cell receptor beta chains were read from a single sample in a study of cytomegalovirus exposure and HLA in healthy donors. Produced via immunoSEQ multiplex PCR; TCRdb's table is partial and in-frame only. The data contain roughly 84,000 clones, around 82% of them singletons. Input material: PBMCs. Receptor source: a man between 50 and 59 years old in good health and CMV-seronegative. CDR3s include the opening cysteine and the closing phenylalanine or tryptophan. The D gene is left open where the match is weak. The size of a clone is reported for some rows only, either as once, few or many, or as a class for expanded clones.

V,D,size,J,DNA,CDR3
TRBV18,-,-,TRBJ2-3,TGTGCCAGCTCACCACGCGTTCACACAGATACGCAGTATTTT,CASSPRVHTDTQYF
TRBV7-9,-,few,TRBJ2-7,TGTGCCACCAGTCCCCCCAGTAACTACGAGCAGTACTTC,CATSPPSNYEQYF
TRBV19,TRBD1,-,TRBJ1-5,TGTGCCAGTAGTAGTCGGGACAGGCTCAATCAGCCCCAGCATTTT,CASSSRDRLNQPQHF
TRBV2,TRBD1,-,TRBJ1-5,TGTGCCAGCAGTCCACGGACAGGGAGGCAGCCCCAGCATTTT,CASSPRTGRQPQHF
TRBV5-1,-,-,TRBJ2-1,TGCGCCAGCAGTCCAGGCCCTTTGACGAGTGAGCAGTTCTTC,CASSPGPLTSEQFF
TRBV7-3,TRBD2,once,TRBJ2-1,TGTGCCAGCAGCTCCGGGACTAGGGTCGATGAGCAGTTCTTC,CASSSGTRVDEQFF
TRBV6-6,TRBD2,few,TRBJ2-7,TGTGCCAGCGCCCCCGGGGGGTCCAGCTCCTACGAGCAGTACTTC,CASAPGGSSSYEQYF
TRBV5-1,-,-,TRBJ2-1,TGCGCCAGCAGCTTGGCCCGCTCTATCTCCTACTCCTACAATGAGCAGTTCTTC,CASSLARSISYSYNEQFF
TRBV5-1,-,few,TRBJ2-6,TGCGCCAGCAGCCCGCAGACAAGGGGGGCCAACGTCCTGACTTTC,CASSPQTRGANVLTF
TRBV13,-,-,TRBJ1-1,TGTGCCAGCAGCCTAAGGGGCATGAACACTGAAGCTTTCTTT,CASSLRGMNTEAFF
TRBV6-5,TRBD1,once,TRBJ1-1,TGTGCCAGCAGTAGGGGACAGTCGGCGAACACTGAAGCTTTCTTT,CASSRGQSANTEAFF
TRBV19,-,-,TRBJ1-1,TGTGCCAGTAGAGGGAACACCCGGGGTGGCACTGAAGCTTTCTTT,CASRGNTRGGTEAFF
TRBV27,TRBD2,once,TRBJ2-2,TGTGCCAGCAGTTTGACTAGCGGGGGGGTCCACACCGGGGAGCTGTTTTTT,CASSLTSGGVHTGELFF
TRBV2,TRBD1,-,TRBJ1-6,TGTGCCAGCAGTGAGGGACAGCGAGTCTCACCCCTCCACTTT,CASSEGQRVSPLHF
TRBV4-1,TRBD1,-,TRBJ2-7,TGCGCCAGCAGCCAGCCGGGACAGTCCTACGAGCAGTACTTC,CASSQPGQSYEQYF
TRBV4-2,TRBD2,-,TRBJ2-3,TGTGCCAGCAGCCAAGATCCTAGCGGGGGGACGGGGGGTTGGGATACGCAGTATTTT,CASSQDPSGGTGGWDTQYF
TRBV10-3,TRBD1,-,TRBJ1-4,TGTGCCATCAGTGAGTCCATGGGACAGGGAAAAAAACTGTTTTTT,CAISESMGQGKKLFF
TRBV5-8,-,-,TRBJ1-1,TGTGCCAGCAGCTCCAGGAGGACTGAAGCTTTCTTT,CASSSRRTEAFF
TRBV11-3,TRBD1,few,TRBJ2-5,TGTGCCAGCAGCTTTCTCGGACAGGGGAGTGGAGAGACCCAGTACTTC,CASSFLGQGSGETQYF
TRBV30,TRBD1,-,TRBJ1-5,TGTGCCTGGAGTGCACAGGGGTTGGGGCCCCAGCATTTT,CAWSAQGLGPQHF
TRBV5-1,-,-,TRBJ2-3,TGCGCCAGCAGCTTGGGGCAGGGTTCCGCAGATACGCAGTATTTT,CASSLGQGSADTQYF
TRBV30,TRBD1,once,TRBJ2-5,TGTGCCTGGAGTGTACGGGGACAGAGCCACCAAGAGACCCAGTACTTC,CAWSVRGQSHQETQYF
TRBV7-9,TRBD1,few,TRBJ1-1,TGCGCCAGCAGCCCGGGACAGGAAAAAGCTGAAGCTTTCTTT,CASSPGQEKAEAFF
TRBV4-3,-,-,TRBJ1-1,TGCGCCAGCAGCCGGTCTGGTGGCTCTGAAGCTTTCTTT,CASSRSGGSEAFF
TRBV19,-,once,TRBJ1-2,TGTGCCAGTAGTATCGGCTCGCCGGGAACTCCTAATGGCTACACCTTC,CASSIGSPGTPNGYTF
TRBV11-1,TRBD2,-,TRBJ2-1,TGTGCCAGCAGCTTCAGCGGGGGGGCGGCGCAGTTCTTC,CASSFSGGAAQFF
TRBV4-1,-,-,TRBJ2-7,TGCGCCAGCAGCCAAGATAGTGGGGGGGCTGGGGAGCAGTACTTC,CASSQDSGGAGEQYF
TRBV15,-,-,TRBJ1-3,TGTGCCACCAGCAGAGATCCCCCTAGCTCTGGAAACACCATATATTTT,CATSRDPPSSGNTIYF
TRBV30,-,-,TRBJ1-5,TGTGCCTGGAGTCCCTACAGTAATCAGCCCCAGCATTTT,CAWSPYSNQPQHF
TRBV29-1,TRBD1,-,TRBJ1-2,TGCAGCGTTGTGGACAGGAAAGGTCTGGTTGGCTACACCTTC,CSVVDRKGLVGYTF
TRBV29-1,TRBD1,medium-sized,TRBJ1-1,TGCAGCGTTGAGGAGGGGGCAGGGTTCAACACTGAAGCTTTCTTT,CSVEEGAGFNTEAFF
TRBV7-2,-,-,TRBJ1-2,TGTGCCAGCAGCTTTGCCTCGGGCCTCGGAGGTTCCTATGGCTACACCTTC,CASSFASGLGGSYGYTF
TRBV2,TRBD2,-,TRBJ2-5,TGTGCCAGCAGGCGACTAGCGGGGGGGACCCACGTGGCCCAGTACTTC,CASRRLAGGTHVAQYF
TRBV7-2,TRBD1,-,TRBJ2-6,TGTGCCAGCAGCTTACGGGACAGGGCTCTATCTGGGGCCAACGTCCTGACTTTC,CASSLRDRALSGANVLTF
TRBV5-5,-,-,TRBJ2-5,TGTGCCAGCAGCGAAGCGAGTGAGACCCAGTACTTC,CASSEASETQYF
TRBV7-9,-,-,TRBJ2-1,TGTGCCAGCAGCATACAGGGCAATGAGCAGTTCTTC,CASSIQGNEQFF
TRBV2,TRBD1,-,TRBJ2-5,TGTGCCAGCAATCCGGGACAGGGAAAGACCCAGTACTTC,CASNPGQGKTQYF
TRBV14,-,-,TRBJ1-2,TGTGCCAGCAGCCAAGGGCAGGGCGGCTACACCTTC,CASSQGQGGYTF
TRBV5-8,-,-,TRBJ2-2,TGTGCCAGCAGCTTTAGCGACCGGGACACCACGAACACCGGGGAGCTGTTTTTT,CASSFSDRDTTNTGELFF
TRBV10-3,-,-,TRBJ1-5,TGTGCCATCAGTGAGTCGTGGGGAGAGCAGCCCCAGCATTTT,CAISESWGEQPQHF
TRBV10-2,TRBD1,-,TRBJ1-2,TGCGCCAGCAGGGGGGGACAGGCGACTGGGGAGATAAGCTACACCTTC,CASRGGQATGEISYTF
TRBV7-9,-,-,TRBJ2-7,TGTTCCAGCAGACTACAGGGATCTGGTTCCTACGAGCAGTACTTC,CSSRLQGSGSYEQYF
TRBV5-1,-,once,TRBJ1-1,TGCGCCAGCAGCTTGGCCAGGCGGGGGGAGTCTGAAGCTTTCTTT,CASSLARRGESEAFF
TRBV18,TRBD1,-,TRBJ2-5,TGTGCCAGCTCACCAGAAGTTGGGGGACAGGAGACCCAGTACTTC,CASSPEVGGQETQYF
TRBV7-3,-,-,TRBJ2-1,TGTGCCAGCAGCCACAGGGGGGGGAACAATGAGCAGTTCTTC,CASSHRGGNNEQFF
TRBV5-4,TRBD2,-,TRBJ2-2,TGTGCCAGCAGTTCCGGGACTAGCGGGGGCCAGAACACCGGGGAGCTGTTTTTT,CASSSGTSGGQNTGELFF
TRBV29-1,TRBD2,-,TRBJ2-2,TGCAGCGTTGGAAGGGCGGGGGTTACGAACACCGGGGAGCTGTTTTTT,CSVGRAGVTNTGELFF
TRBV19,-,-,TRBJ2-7,TGTGCCAGTAGTGGACGGGGATTGGGGGAGCAGTACTTC,CASSGRGLGEQYF
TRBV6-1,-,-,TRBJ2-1,TGTGCCAGCAGACAGACAGTTCCCATTGAGCAGTTCTTC,CASRQTVPIEQFF
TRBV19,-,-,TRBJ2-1,TGTGCCAGTAGTAGCGGGACCCTCACGCAAAACGAGCAGTTCTTC,CASSSGTLTQNEQFF
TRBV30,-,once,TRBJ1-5,TGTGCCTGGAGTGTCTATAGCAATCAGCCCCAGCATTTT,CAWSVYSNQPQHF
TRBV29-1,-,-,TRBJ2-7,TGCAGCGCCCTGCAGGGGATCGAGCAGTACTTC,CSALQGIEQYF